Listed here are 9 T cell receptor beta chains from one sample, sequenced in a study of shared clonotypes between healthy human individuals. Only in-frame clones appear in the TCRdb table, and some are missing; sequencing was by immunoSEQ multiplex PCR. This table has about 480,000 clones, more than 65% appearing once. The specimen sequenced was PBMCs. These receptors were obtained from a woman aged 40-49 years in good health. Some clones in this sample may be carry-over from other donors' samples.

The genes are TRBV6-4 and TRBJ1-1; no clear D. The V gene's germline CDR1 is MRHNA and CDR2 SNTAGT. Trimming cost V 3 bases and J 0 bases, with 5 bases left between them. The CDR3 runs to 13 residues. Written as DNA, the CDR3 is TGTGCCAGCAGTGAGACACTGAACACTGAAGCTTTCTTT. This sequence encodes CASSETLNTEAFF.

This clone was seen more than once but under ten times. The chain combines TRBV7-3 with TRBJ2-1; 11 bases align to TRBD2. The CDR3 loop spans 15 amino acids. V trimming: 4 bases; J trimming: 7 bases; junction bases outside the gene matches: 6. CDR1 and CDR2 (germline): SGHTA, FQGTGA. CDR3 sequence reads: CASSSGLAGKNEQFF. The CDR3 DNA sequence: TGTGCCAGCAGCTCCGGACTAGCGGGTAAGAATGAGCAGTTCTTC.

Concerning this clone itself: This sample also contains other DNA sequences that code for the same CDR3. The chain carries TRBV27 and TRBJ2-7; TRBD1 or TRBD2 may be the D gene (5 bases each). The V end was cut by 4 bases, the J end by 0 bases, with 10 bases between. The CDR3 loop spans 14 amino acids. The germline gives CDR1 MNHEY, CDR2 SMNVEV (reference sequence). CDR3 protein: CASSYRGSSYEQYF. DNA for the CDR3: TGTGCCAGCAGTTACCGGGGCAGCTCCTACGAGCAGTACTTC.

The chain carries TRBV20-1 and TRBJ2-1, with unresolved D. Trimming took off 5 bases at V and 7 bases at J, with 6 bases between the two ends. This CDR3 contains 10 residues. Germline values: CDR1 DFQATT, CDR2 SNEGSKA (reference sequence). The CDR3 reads CSAQKNEQFF. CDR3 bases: TGCAGTGCTCAGAAGAATGAGCAGTTCTTC.

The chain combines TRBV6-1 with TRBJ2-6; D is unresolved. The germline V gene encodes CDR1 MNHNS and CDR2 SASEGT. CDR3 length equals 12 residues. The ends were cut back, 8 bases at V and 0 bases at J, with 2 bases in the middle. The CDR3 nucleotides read TGTGCCAGCGCCTCTGGGGCCAACGTCCTGACTTTC. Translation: CASASGANVLTF.

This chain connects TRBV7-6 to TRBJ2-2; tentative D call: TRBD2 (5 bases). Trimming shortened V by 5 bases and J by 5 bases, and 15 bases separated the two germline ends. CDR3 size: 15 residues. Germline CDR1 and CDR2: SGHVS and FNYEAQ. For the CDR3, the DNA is TGTGCCAGCAGCCCGAGGGTGGTGGTTACCGGGGAGCTGTTTTTT. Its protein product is CASSPRVVVTGELFF.

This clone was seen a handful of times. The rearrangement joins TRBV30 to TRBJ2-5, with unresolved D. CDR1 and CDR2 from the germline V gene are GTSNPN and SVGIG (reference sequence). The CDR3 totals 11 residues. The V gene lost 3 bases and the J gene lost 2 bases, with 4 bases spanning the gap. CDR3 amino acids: CAWRQQETQYF. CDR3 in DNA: TGTGCCTGGAGGCAGCAAGAGACCCAGTACTTC.

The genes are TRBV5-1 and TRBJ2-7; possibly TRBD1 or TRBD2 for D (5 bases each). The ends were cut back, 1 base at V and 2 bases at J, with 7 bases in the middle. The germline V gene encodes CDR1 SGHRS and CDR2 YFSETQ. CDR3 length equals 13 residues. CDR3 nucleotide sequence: TGCGCCAGCAGCTTGTGGGACCCCTACGAGCAGTACTTC. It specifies CASSLWDPYEQYF. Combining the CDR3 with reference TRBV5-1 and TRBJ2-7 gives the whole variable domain KAGVTQTPRYLIKTRGQQVTLSCSPISGHRSVSWYQQTPGQGLQFLFEYFSETQRNKGNFPGRFSGRQFSNSRSEMNVSTLELGDSALYLCASSLWDPYEQYFGPGTRLTVT.

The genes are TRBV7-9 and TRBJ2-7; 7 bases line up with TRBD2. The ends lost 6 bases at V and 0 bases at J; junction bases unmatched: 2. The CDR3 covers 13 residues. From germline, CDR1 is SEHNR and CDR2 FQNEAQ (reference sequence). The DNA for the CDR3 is TGTGCCAGCAGTAGGGACTACTCCTACGAGCAGTACTTC. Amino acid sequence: CASSRDYSYEQYF.